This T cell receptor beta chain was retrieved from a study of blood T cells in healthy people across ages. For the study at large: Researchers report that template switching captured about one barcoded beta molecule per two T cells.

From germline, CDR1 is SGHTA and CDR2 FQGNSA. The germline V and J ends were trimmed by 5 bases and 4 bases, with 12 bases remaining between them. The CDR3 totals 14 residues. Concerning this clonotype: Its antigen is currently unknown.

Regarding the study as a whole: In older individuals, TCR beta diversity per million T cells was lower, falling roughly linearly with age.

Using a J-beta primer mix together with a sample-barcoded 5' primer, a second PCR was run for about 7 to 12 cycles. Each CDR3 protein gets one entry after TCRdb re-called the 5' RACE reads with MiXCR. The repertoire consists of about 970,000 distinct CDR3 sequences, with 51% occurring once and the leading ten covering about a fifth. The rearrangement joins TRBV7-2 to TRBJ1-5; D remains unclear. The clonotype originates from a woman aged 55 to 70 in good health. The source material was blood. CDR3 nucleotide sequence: TGTGCCAGCAGCCCGGGGAGAATTAATCAGCCCCAGCATTTT. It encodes CASSPGRINQPQHF.